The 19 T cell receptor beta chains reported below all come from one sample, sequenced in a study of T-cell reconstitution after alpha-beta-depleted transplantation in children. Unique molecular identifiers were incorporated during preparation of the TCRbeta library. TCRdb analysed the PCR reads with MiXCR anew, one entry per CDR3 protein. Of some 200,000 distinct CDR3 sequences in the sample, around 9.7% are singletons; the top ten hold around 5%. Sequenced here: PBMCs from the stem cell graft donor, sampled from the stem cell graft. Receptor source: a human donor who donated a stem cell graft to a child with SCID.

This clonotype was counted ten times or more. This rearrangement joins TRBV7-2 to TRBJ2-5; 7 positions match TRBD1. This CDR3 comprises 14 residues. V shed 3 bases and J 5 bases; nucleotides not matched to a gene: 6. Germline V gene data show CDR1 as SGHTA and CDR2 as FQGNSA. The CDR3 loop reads CASSFQGTEETQYF. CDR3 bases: TGTGCCAGCAGCTTCCAGGGGACAGAGGAGACCCAGTACTTC.

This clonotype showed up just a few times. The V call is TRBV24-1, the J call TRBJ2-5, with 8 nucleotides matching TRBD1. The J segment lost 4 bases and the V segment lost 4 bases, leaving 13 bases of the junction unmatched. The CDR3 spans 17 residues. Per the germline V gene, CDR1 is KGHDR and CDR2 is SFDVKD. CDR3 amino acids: CATSDGTTGDFGETQYF. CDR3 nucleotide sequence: TGTGCCACCAGTGACGGCACGACAGGGGATTTTGGAGAGACCCAGTACTTC.

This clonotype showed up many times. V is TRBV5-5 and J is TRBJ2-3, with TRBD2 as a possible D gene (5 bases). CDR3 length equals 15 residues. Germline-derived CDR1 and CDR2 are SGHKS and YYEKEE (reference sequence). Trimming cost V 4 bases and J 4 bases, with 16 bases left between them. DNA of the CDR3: TGTGCCAGCAGCACGAGACGGGCGGGCCCAGATACGCAGTATTTT. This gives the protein CASSTRRAGPDTQYF.

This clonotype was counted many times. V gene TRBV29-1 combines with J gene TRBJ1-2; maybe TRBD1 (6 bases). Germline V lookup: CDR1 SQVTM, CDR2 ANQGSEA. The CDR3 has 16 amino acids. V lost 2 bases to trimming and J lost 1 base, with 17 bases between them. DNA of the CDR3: TGCAGCGTTGAACCTACAGGGCCGACTGTTAACTATGGCTACACCTTC. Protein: CSVEPTGPTVNYGYTF. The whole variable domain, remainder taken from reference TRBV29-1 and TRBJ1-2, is SAVISQKPSRDICQRGTSLTIQCQVDSQVTMMFWYRQQPGQSLTLIATANQGSEATYESGFVIDKFPISRPNLTFSTLTVSNMSPEDSSIYLCSVEPTGPTVNYGYTFGSGTRLTVV.

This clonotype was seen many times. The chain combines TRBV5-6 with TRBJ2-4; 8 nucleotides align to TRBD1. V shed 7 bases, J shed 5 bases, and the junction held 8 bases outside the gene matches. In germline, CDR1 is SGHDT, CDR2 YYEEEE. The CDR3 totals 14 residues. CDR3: CASGRRDRQNIQYF. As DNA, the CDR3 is TGTGCCAGCGGCCGCCGGGACAGGCAAAACATTCAGTACTTC.

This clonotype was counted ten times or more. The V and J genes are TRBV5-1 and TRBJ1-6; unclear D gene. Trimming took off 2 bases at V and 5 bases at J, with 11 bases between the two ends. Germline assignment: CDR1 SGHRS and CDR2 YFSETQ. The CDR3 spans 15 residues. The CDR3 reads CASSFREKDNSPLHF. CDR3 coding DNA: TGCGCCAGCAGCTTCCGGGAGAAGGATAATTCACCCCTCCACTTT.

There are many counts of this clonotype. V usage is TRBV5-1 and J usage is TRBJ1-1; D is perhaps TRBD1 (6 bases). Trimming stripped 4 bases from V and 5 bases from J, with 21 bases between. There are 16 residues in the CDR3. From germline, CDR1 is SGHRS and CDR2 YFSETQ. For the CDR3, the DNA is TGCGCCAGCAGCGATACGCGAGGGGAAACAGGGACTGAAGCTTTCTTT. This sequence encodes CASSDTRGETGTEAFF.

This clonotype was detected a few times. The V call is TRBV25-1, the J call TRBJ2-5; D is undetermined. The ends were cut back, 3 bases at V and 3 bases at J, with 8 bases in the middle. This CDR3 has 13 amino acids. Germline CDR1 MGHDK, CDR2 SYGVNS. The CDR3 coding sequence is TGTGCCAGCAGTGACGTCTGGAAAGAGACCCAGTACTTC. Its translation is CASSDVWKETQYF. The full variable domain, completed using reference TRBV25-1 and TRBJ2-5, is EADIYQTPRYLVIGTGKKITLECSQTMGHDKMYWYQQDPGMELHLIHYSYGVNSTEKGDLSSESTVSRIRTEHFPLTLESARPSHTSQYLCASSDVWKETQYFGPGTRLLVL.

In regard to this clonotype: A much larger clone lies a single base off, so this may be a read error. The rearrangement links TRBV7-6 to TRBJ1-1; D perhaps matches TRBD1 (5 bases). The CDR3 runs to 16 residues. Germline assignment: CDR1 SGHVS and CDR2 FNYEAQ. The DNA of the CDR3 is TGTGTCAGCAGCCCGATGGGGGGGGGAGTGAACACTGAAGCTTTCTTT. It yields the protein CVSSPMGGGVNTEAFF.

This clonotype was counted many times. CDR3 nucleotide sequence: TGTGCCAGCAGCTATGGGGTTACGCGCCAAGAGACCCAGTACTTC. Amino acid sequence: CASSYGVTRQETQYF. The chain combines TRBV7-2 with TRBJ2-5; D remains ambiguous. Trimming left V 4 bases short and J 1 base short, with 13 bases between. Germline V CDR1 and CDR2: SGHTA, FQGNSA. The CDR3 runs 15 residues.

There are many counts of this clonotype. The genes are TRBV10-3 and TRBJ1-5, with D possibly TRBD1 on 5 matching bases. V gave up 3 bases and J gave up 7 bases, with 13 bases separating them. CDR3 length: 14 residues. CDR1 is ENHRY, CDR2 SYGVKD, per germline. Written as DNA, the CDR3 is TGTGCCATCAGTGAATCAGGGTCGGGACAGCCCCAGCATTTT. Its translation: CAISESGSGQPQHF.

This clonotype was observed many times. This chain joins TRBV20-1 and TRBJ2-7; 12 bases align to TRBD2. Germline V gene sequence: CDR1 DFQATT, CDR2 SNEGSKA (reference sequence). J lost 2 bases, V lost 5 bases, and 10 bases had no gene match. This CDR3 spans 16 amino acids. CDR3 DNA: TGCAGTGCTGGAGCAGAACTAGCGGGGGGAACCTACGAGCAGTACTTC. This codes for CSAGAELAGGTYEQYF.

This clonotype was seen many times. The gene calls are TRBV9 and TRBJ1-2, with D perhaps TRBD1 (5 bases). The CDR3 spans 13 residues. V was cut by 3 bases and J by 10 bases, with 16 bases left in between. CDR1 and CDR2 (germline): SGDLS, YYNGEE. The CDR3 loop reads CASSGDGLGAYTF. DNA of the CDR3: TGTGCCAGCAGCGGGGACGGTCTCGGGGCCTACACCTTC.

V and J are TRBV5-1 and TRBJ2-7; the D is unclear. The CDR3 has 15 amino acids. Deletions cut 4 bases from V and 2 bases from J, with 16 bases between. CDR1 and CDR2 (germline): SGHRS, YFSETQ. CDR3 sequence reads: CASSPRTNSAYEQYF. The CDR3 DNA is TGCGCCAGCAGCCCACGGACGAACAGCGCCTACGAGCAGTACTTC.

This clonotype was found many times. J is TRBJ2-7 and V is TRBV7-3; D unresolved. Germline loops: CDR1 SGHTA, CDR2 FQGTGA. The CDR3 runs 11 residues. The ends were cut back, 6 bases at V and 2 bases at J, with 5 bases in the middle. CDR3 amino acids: CASRLTYEQYF. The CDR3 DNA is TGTGCCAGCAGACTAACCTACGAGCAGTACTTC.

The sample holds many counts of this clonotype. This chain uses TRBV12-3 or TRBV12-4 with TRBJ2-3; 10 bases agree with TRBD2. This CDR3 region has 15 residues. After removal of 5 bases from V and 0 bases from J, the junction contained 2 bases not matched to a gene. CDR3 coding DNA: TGTGCCAGCAGTAAGCGGGGGGGCAGCACAGATACGCAGTATTTT. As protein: CASSKRGGSTDTQYF.

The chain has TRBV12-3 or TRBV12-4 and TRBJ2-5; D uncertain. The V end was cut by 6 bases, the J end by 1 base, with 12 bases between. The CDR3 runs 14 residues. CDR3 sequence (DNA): TGTGCCAGCAGGCCACCGGGCCTCCAAGAGACCCAGTACTTC. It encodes CASRPPGLQETQYF.

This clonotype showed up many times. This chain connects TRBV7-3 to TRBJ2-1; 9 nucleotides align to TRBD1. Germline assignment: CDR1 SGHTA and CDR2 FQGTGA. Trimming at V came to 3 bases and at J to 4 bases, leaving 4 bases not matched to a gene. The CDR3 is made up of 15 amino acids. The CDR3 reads CASSFDRGDYNEQFF. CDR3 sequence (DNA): TGTGCCAGCAGCTTTGACAGGGGGGATTACAATGAGCAGTTCTTC.

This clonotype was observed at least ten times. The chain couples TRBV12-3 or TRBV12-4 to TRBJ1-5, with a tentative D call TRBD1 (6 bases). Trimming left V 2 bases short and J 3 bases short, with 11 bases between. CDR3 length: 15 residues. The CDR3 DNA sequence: TGTGCCAGCAGTTTAAGGGGGGGAGCCAATCAGCCCCAGCATTTT. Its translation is CASSLRGGANQPQHF.